This T cell receptor (beta chain) stems from a study of T cell repertoires in cytomegalovirus infection. In the study overall: Signatures in public TCR beta sequences pointed to both CMV infection and matching HLA type. Study-level findings and limits: HLA-C-restricted CMV clonotypes gave the most frequent clonotype in two of eight donors.

The CDR3 runs to 14 residues. CDR1 LNHNV and CDR2 YYDKDF come from the germline V gene (reference sequence). Trimming at V came to 6 bases and at J to 9 bases, leaving 11 bases not matched to a gene. TCRdb reprocessed the reads with MiXCR, giving one entry per CDR3 protein. This sample yields approximately 910,000 distinct CDR3 sequences, of which 30% to 40% are seen a single time; roughly an eighth belongs to the top ten. About this clonotype itself: Its specificity is unknown.

The rearrangement uses TRBV15 and TRBJ2-1; 7 nucleotides agree with TRBD2. The material sequenced was cultured CD8+ T cells from PBMCs, taken from culture after CMV antigen stimulation. This sequence was found in a human donor in good health (CMV status not recorded). Some clones in this sample may be carry-over from other donors' samples. The CDR3 here is CATRGAGVPTEQFF. The CDR3, as DNA: TGTGCCACCAGGGGTGCGGGGGTACCCACTGAGCAGTTCTTC.